This TCR beta chain was sequenced for a study of blood T cells in healthy people across ages. Study results and limitations: Naive and antigen-experienced cells could not be conclusively compared, given unsorted PBMCs. In the absence of known donor CMV status, changes in expanded clonotypes were possibly confounded.

V was pared by 1 base and J by 8 bases, with 15 bases between. The CDR3 has 15 residues. Germline CDR1 and CDR2: SGHTA and FQGNSA. With regard to this clonotype: Its antigen is currently unknown.

PCR was performed a second time for about 7 to 12 cycles using a sample-barcoded 5' primer and a J-beta primer mix. TCRdb analysed the 5' RACE reads with MiXCR anew, one entry per CDR3 protein. This sample carries approximately 810,000 distinct CDR3 sequences, 29% of them seen once, and the ten largest clones take 15% to 20%. This receptor was taken from an elderly woman in good health. The chain joins TRBV7-2 to TRBJ1-5, with a tentative D call TRBD1 (5 bases). The sample consisted of blood. Here the CDR3 reads CASSLGSGYDEPQHF. As DNA, the CDR3 is TGTGCCAGCAGCTTAGGTTCAGGGTACGATGAGCCCCAGCATTTT.